This T cell receptor beta chain was retrieved from a study of T cells after yellow fever vaccination. The junction had 13 bases not matched to a gene; V was cut back by 4 bases and J by 9 bases. This CDR3 contains 15 residues. CDR1 and CDR2 (germline): DFQATT, SNEGSKA (reference sequence). Concerning this clonotype itself: The antigen remains undetermined.

Using its own MiXCR run on the 5' RACE reads, TCRdb lists one record per CDR3 protein. The table shows a few hundred thousand distinct CDR3 sequences, with 11% occurring only once. Whole-study results and caveats: Clonotype sharing between CD4 and CD8 compartments was small. Among primary-vaccination clones, most reappeared after the booster, at roughly 95% for CD4 and around 90% for CD8. FACS-sorted repertoires could contain abundant clonotypes contaminating from the bulk population.

The chain is built from TRBV20-1 and TRBJ2-1; 9 bases are a match to TRBD1. The sequence was collected from a man between 18 and 35 years old who received the YFV17D yellow fever vaccine. The source material was PBMCs, sampled on the day of the first yellow fever vaccination. CDR3 in amino acids: CSATSPGQGGGEQFF. In DNA form, the CDR3 reads TGCAGTGCTACATCCCCGGGACAGGGAGGTGGTGAGCAGTTCTTC.